A selection of T cell receptor beta chains follows, all from one sample in a study of identical twins. Each CDR3 protein is one row after TCRdb ran MiXCR on the 5' RACE reads. The sample consists of 650,000 to 800,000 distinct CDR3 sequences, under 9% of them appearing once. These same records also appear under a second study, on yellow fever vaccine responses in identical twins.

The sequenced sample was PBMCs. Source of these receptors: a woman aged 18-30 years in good health. CDR3s include the opening cysteine and the closing phenylalanine or tryptophan. A D gene is named only where the DNA matches it firmly. Clone sizes are given selectively: once, few, many, or a class where the clone is expanded.

abundance,d_gene,v_gene,j_gene,CDR3nt,CDR3aa
many,NA,TRBV3-1,TRBJ2-3,TGTGCCAGCAGCCAAGATCTACTCCTAGTTGAGGGCACAGATACGCAGTATTTT,CASSQDLLLVEGTDTQYF
many,TRBD1,TRBV12-3/TRBV12-4,TRBJ2-1,TGTGCCAGCAGTTTAGCGGGACAGCCTAATGAGCAGTTCTTC,CASSLAGQPNEQFF
many,TRBD1,TRBV12-3/TRBV12-4,TRBJ1-6,TGTGCCAGCAGGCGACAGGGAGGTTTTAATTCACCCCTCCACTTT,CASRRQGGFNSPLHF
few,NA,TRBV12-3/TRBV12-4,TRBJ2-3,TGTGCCAGCAGTTCGCGTCCTTGGGGGGCGACGCAGTATTTT,CASSSRPWGATQYF
few,NA,TRBV3-1,TRBJ2-1,TGTGCCAGCAGCCCCTCGAGGCTCTACAATGAGCAGTTCTTC,CASSPSRLYNEQFF
few,NA,TRBV28,TRBJ2-2,TGTGCCAGCAGCCAAAGACGGGACACCGGGGAGCTGTTTTTT,CASSQRRDTGELFF
many,TRBD2,TRBV3-1,TRBJ2-1,TGTGCCAGCAGCCGGCCGGGACTAGCGGGGCCCCACTACAATGAGCAGTTCTTC,CASSRPGLAGPHYNEQFF
many,NA,TRBV15,TRBJ2-7,TGTGCCACCAGCAGACTCAGAGCGGTCACCGAGCAGTACTTC,CATSRLRAVTEQYF
few,NA,TRBV14,TRBJ1-1,TGTGCCAGCAGCCAATTCACAGGGTCAAGATGGGACACTGAAGCTTTCTTT,CASSQFTGSRWDTEAFF
NA,NA,TRBV5-1,TRBJ2-7,TGCGCCAGCAGCGGAGGGGCTAAGCTTGCCAGCTACGAGCAGTACTTC,CASSGGAKLASYEQYF
NA,NA,TRBV29-1,TRBJ2-5,TGCAGCGTTGATACGGACAGACGAGAGACCCAGTACTTC,CSVDTDRRETQYF
many,NA,TRBV5-1,TRBJ1-1,TGCGCCAGCAGCTTGACGCGGAACACTGAAGCTTTCTTT,CASSLTRNTEAFF
few,TRBD1,TRBV6-5,TRBJ1-1,TGTGCCAGCAGTTATCCGGGACAGGCGAACACTGAAGCTTTCTTT,CASSYPGQANTEAFF
NA,NA,TRBV20-1,TRBJ2-7,TGCAGTGCTTTAGACAGGTTAATCTACGAGCAGTACTTC,CSALDRLIYEQYF
NA,NA,TRBV19,TRBJ2-1,TGTGCCAGTAGTATAGTCGGGAGCCCTGGGGAGCAGTTCTTC,CASSIVGSPGEQFF
NA,NA,TRBV20-1,TRBJ2-7,TGCAGTGCTAGAGATTTCGCTAGAGACTCCTACGAGCAGTACTTC,CSARDFARDSYEQYF
many,TRBD1,TRBV12-3/TRBV12-4,TRBJ2-5,TGTGCCAGCAGTTCTACTACGACAGGGGGCCTAGAGACCCAGTACTTC,CASSSTTTGGLETQYF
many,NA,TRBV4-1,TRBJ2-1,TGCGCCAGCAGCCAAGAGGCAGGGGATGCCTACAATGAGCAGTTCTTC,CASSQEAGDAYNEQFF
NA,TRBD1,TRBV13,TRBJ2-2,TGTGCCAGCAGCGCGACAGGGGGCGCAAGCGGGGAGCTGTTTTTT,CASSATGGASGELFF
many,NA,TRBV29-1,TRBJ2-1,TGCAGCGTTGGGGTAGTCCTCCGGGAGCAGTTCTTC,CSVGVVLREQFF
few,NA,TRBV6-5,TRBJ2-7,TGTGCCAGCAGTTACGACACCGCTCATGACGAGCAGTACTTC,CASSYDTAHDEQYF
NA,NA,TRBV29-1,TRBJ2-6,TGCAGCGTCCCGGCCGGGGCCAACGTCCTGACTTTC,CSVPAGANVLTF
NA,TRBD1,TRBV19,TRBJ2-3,TGTGCCAGCCGCGGAGGACAGGGTTCTACTGCCGCTACAGATACGCAGTATTTT,CASRGGQGSTAATDTQYF
few,TRBD1,TRBV4-1,TRBJ2-2,TGCGCCAGCAGCCACCTACAGGGGGCCGGGGAGCTGTTTTTT,CASSHLQGAGELFF
few,TRBD2,TRBV12-3/TRBV12-4,TRBJ2-7,TGTGCCAGCAGTGGACTAGCGGGGGGTCACGAGCAGTACTTC,CASSGLAGGHEQYF
NA,TRBD1,TRBV20-1,TRBJ2-5,TGCAGTGCTAGACCACGGGACCGGACAGGGACAGAGACCCAGTACTTC,CSARPRDRTGTETQYF
NA,NA,TRBV28,TRBJ2-7,TGTGCCAGCAGAGCCCGAGCGGGACAGCTCTCCTACGAGCAGTACTTC,CASRARAGQLSYEQYF
NA,TRBD1,TRBV24-1,TRBJ1-2,TGTGCCACCAGTGACCGAGACAGGGATTCGTATGGCTACACCTTC,CATSDRDRDSYGYTF
NA,NA,TRBV3-1,TRBJ1-5,TGTGCCAGCAGCCAAGGACTTCTTCAGCCCCAGCATTTT,CASSQGLLQPQHF
NA,NA,TRBV5-1,TRBJ2-7,TGCGCCAGCAGCGGGCAGGGTATTCACGAGCAGTACTTC,CASSGQGIHEQYF
many,NA,TRBV7-2,TRBJ2-7,TGTGCCAGCAGCTTAACGGGACTCAAGAGCTCCTACGAGCAGTACTTC,CASSLTGLKSSYEQYF
many,NA,TRBV6-5,TRBJ2-2,TGTGCCAGCAGTTACAGGGCGTACACCGGGGAGCTGTTTTTT,CASSYRAYTGELFF
NA,NA,TRBV20-1,TRBJ2-3,TGCAGTGCATCCCCCGGGATGAGCACAGATACGCAGTATTTT,CSASPGMSTDTQYF
few,NA,TRBV10-3,TRBJ2-7,TGTGCCATCAACGAGGGACTCAGCTCCTACGAGCAGTACTTC,CAINEGLSSYEQYF
few,TRBD2,TRBV25-1,TRBJ2-3,TGTGCCAGCAGTGAAAGGGGACTAGCGGGAGCGGCAGATACGCAGTATTTT,CASSERGLAGAADTQYF
few,NA,TRBV4-1,TRBJ2-7,TGCGCCAGCAGCCAAGAATCCCAGATCGACGAGCAGTACTTC,CASSQESQIDEQYF
NA,TRBD2,TRBV12-3/TRBV12-4,TRBJ2-2,TGTGCCAGCAGTTTAGGTCTAGCGGGGGCGAACACCGGGGAGCTGTTTTTT,CASSLGLAGANTGELFF
many,NA,TRBV11-2,TRBJ2-5,TGTGCCAGCAGCCACGAAGTTTATGAGACCCAGTACTTC,CASSHEVYETQYF
few,NA,TRBV2,TRBJ2-2,TGTGCCAGCAGGGGCGAGCTCACCGGGGAGCTGTTTTTT,CASRGELTGELFF
once,NA,TRBV4-2,TRBJ1-1,TGTGCCAGCAGCCCCGGGCTCGTCTGTGAAGCTTTCTTT,CASSPGLVCEAFF
few,TRBD2,TRBV29-1,TRBJ2-1,TGCAGCGTTGAGACCGGGACTAGTGAGAATGAGCAGTTCTTC,CSVETGTSENEQFF
NA,NA,TRBV14,TRBJ2-6,TGTGCCAGCAGCCAAGGCGGATGGGGGCATGGGGCCAACGTCCTGACTTTC,CASSQGGWGHGANVLTF
many,TRBD2,TRBV6-2/TRBV6-3,TRBJ2-1,TGTGCCAGCAGCCCCCTAGCGGGAGTGGCCAATGAGCAGTTCTTC,CASSPLAGVANEQFF
few,NA,TRBV25-1,TRBJ2-1,TGTGCCAGCAGTAAAACAATCAATGAGCAGTTCTTC,CASSKTINEQFF
NA,NA,TRBV27,TRBJ2-6,TGTGCCAGCAGAGCACACGGGGCTGGGGCCAACGTCCTGACTTTC,CASRAHGAGANVLTF
NA,NA,TRBV5-4,TRBJ1-6,TGTGCCAGCAGCTCGGACTTAGTTTCACCCCTCCACTTT,CASSSDLVSPLHF
NA,NA,TRBV6-1,TRBJ2-5,TGTGCCAGCAGTGAAGCCCTAGTCCGGGAGACCCAGTACTTC,CASSEALVRETQYF
NA,NA,TRBV7-9,TRBJ2-1,TGTGCCAGCAGCAGACGGGACTCCGTATTCAATGAGCAGTTCTTC,CASSRRDSVFNEQFF
NA,TRBD1,TRBV2,TRBJ1-2,TGTGCCAGCTACAGGGGGAACTATGGCTACACCTTC,CASYRGNYGYTF
NA,NA,TRBV5-1,TRBJ1-4,TGCGCCAGCAGCTTACAGAGTCCAACTAATGAAAAACTGTTTTTT,CASSLQSPTNEKLFF
few,NA,TRBV20-1,TRBJ2-3,TGCAGTGCTAGATTTAGGGAGTTAGATACGCAGTATTTT,CSARFRELDTQYF
many,NA,TRBV4-1,TRBJ1-2,TGCGCCAGCAGCCAGAAGGAGGGGGTAAGGGGCTACACCTTC,CASSQKEGVRGYTF
NA,TRBD1,TRBV28,TRBJ1-1,TGTGCCAGCAGTTTATCCACCCATAGGACAGGGGGCCGGAACACTGAAGCTTTCTTT,CASSLSTHRTGGRNTEAFF
NA,TRBD1,TRBV20-1,TRBJ2-7,TGCAGTGCTAGTATCCCAGGGGGTACCTACGAGCAGTACTTC,CSASIPGGTYEQYF
many,NA,TRBV29-1,TRBJ1-1,TGCAGCGTTGACAGGGTGAACACTGAAGCTTTCTTT,CSVDRVNTEAFF